This TCR beta chain came from a study of control samples from healthy donors and cancer patients. The CDR3 totals 12 residues. Sequencing was performed with immunoSEQ multiplex PCR; in TCRdb, only in-frame clones are kept and a portion is missing. The sample contains about 86,000 clones, 90% to 95% of which appear only once. V usage is TRBV21-1 and J usage is TRBJ2-1. TRBV21-1 is reported as a pseudogene. The sequence was obtained from a woman in her thirties in good health. Sequenced material: blood. Here the CDR3 DNA reads TGTGCCTTCTTAGGTAGACACAATGAGCAGTTCTTC. It translates to CAFLGRHNEQFF.